The 4 T cell receptor beta chains in this list originate from one sample, sequenced in a study of blood T cell repertoires in COVID-19. TCRdb keeps only in-frame clones here, not all; method: immunoSEQ multiplex PCR. This sample has some 60,000 clones; 80% to 95% occur once, and the top ten carry over 5.5%. The sequenced sample was peripheral blood. These TCRs come from a human donor in a cohort sampled during active COVID-19.

The chain combines TRBV3-1 (or the pseudogene TRBV3-2) with TRBJ2-1, with TRBD2 identical over 11 bases. The CDR3 contains 17 residues. After removal of 3 bases from V and 3 bases from J, the junction contained 7 bases not matched to a gene. Germline V gives CDR1 LGHDT, CDR2 YNNKEL (reference sequence). In nucleotides, the CDR3 is TGTGCCAGCAGCCATTCCCTAGCGGGGGGCTTCTACAATGAGCAGTTCTTC. Residues: CASSHSLAGGFYNEQFF.

The rearrangement uses TRBV28 and TRBJ1-2, with D possibly being TRBD1 (5 bases). The CDR3 runs to 12 residues. V lost 9 bases, J lost 8 bases, and 16 bases lay in between. In germline, CDR1 is MDHEN, CDR2 SYDVKM. Here the CDR3 DNA reads TGTGCCAGTACCCAGGGTAAACAAGGCTACACCTTC. Translated: CASTQGKQGYTF.

The V call is TRBV3-1 (or the pseudogene TRBV3-2), the J call TRBJ1-6, with a weak D call TRBD1 (6 bases). CDR3 size: 13 residues. CDR1 is LGHDT and CDR2 is YNNKEL in the germline V gene (reference sequence). V was trimmed by 4 bases and J by 9 bases, leaving 10 bases between them. CDR3 sequence: CASSLTGSSPLHF. For the CDR3, the DNA is TGTGCCAGCAGCCTGACAGGATCTTCACCCCTCCACTTT.

This clone was detected only once. The chain recombines TRBV21-1 with TRBJ1-2. TRBV21-1 is tagged as a pseudogene. The CDR3 extends over 17 amino acids. The CDR3 DNA reads as TGTGCCAGCAGCGGGTACCAAGAGGGGGGGCCGGGCTATGGCTACACCTTC. Amino acids: CASSGYQEGGPGYGYTF.